This entry lists 11 T cell receptor beta chains sequenced from one sample in a study of beta chain features in type 1 diabetes. General study findings and limits: Type 1 diabetes patients showed a moderate but significant shortening of TCRB CDR3s in all four CD4+ subsets.

Every bit of the isolated RNA underwent reverse transcription, so sequencing read expressed TCRB transcripts. The table came from immunoSEQ multiplex PCR; TCRdb's copy has only in-frame clones and leaves some out. The table has 250,000 to 300,000 clones, approximately 14% seen once. No antigens are known for them. The sequenced material came from naive CD4+ T cells from blood. These receptors were taken from a man aged 25 to 45 with type 1 diabetes.

The chain uses TRBV28 and TRBJ2-7; D is ambiguous. V shed 6 bases and J shed 1 base, with 7 bases lying between them. CDR1 MDHEN and CDR2 SYDVKM come from the germline V gene. This CDR3 region has 12 residues. CDR3 loop: CASSPQSYEQYF. For the CDR3, the DNA is TGTGCCAGCAGCCCTCAGTCCTACGAGCAGTACTTC.

A few counts support this clone. The genes are TRBV18 and TRBJ2-1; 7 bases map to TRBD1. Germline CDR1 and CDR2: KGHSH and LQKENI. The CDR3 contains 16 residues. Trimming removed 3 bases from V and 7 bases from J; junction bases left unmatched: 12. DNA for the CDR3: TGTGCCAGCTCACCCGTGGGACAGTCTTTAACAAATGAGCAGTTCTTC. The encoded protein is CASSPVGQSLTNEQFF.

The genes are TRBV4-2 and TRBJ2-7; 12 bases match TRBD2. Germline-derived CDR1 and CDR2 are LGHNA and YNFKEQ. The V and J ends lost 2 bases and 2 bases, in that order; junction bases with no gene match: 7. CDR3 length equals 17 residues. CDR3 in DNA: TGTGCCAGCAGCCAACCCAATCTAGCGGGAGGGCCCTACGAGCAGTACTTC. Its translation is CASSQPNLAGGPYEQYF.

There are a few counts of this clone. The chain links TRBV18 to TRBJ2-3, with 11 bases fitting TRBD2. After removal of 0 bases from V and 2 bases from J, the junction contained 13 bases not matched to a gene. The CDR3 sequence is 20 residues long. The V gene's germline CDR1 is KGHSH and CDR2 LQKENI. The CDR3 bases are TGTGCCAGCTCACCACCGTTGGGACTAGCGGAGAGCCATCTCACAGATACGCAGTATTTT. This codes for CASSPPLGLAESHLTDTQYF.

This rearrangement joins TRBV11-2 to TRBJ2-3; TRBD2 matches 7 bases. Trimming at V came to 8 bases and at J to 4 bases, leaving 12 bases not matched to a gene. CDR3 length equals 15 residues. Per germline, CDR1 SGHAT and CDR2 FQNNGV. The CDR3 loop reads CASRLGGSYPDTQYF. The CDR3 nucleotides are TGTGCCAGCCGCCTCGGCGGGAGCTACCCAGATACGCAGTATTTT.

The V call is TRBV4-1, the J call TRBJ1-2; a weak D match, TRBD1 (5 bases). This CDR3 is built from 15 residues. Germline V CDR1 and CDR2: MGHRA, YSYEKL. The ends were cut back, 5 bases at V and 4 bases at J, with 17 bases in the middle. CDR3 bases: TGCGCCAGCAGCAAAGGGACGGGGAATTCCTATGGCTACACCTTC. This gives the protein CASSKGTGNSYGYTF.

This clone was observed a handful of times. This CDR3 reads CASSPYRGPDTQYF. DNA of the CDR3: TGTGCCAGCAGTCCCTATAGAGGGCCAGATACGCAGTATTTT. The V and J genes are TRBV28 and TRBJ2-3; D is perhaps TRBD2 (5 bases). The CDR3 spans 14 residues. Germline values: CDR1 MDHEN, CDR2 SYDVKM. Trimming shortened V by 5 bases and J by 4 bases, and 13 bases separated the two germline ends.

This clone was detected only a few times. Here the CDR3 reads CASSLAREDEQYF. Written as DNA, the CDR3 is TGTGCCAGCAGCTTAGCGCGGGAGGACGAGCAGTACTTC. The V gene is TRBV7-2, the J gene TRBJ2-7; TRBD2 aligns across 8 bases. Germline trimming cut 0 bases from V and 5 bases from J; bases unmatched to any gene: 0. CDR1 is SGHTA and CDR2 is FQGNSA in the germline V gene. The CDR3 loop spans 13 amino acids.

This clone was recorded a few times. The V gene is TRBV6-5, the J gene TRBJ2-3; 9 nucleotides match TRBD1. Germline CDR1 MNHEY, CDR2 SVGAGI. V shed 3 bases and J 4 bases; nucleotides not matched to a gene: 5. CDR3 size: 15 residues. The CDR3 reads CASSYPRTGADTQYF. In DNA, the CDR3 is TGTGCCAGCAGTTATCCGAGGACAGGGGCAGATACGCAGTATTTT.

The chain employs TRBV2 and TRBJ2-1; D gene uncertain. The germline V gene encodes CDR1 SNHLY and CDR2 FYNNEI. CDR3 length equals 13 residues. The V end lost 6 bases, the J end lost 5 bases, and 11 bases lay between the germline ends. The chain's CDR3 is CASSGSRHNEQFF. Here the CDR3 DNA reads TGTGCCAGCAGCGGATCTAGACACAATGAGCAGTTCTTC.

This clone came up a few times. The chain is built from TRBV30 and TRBJ2-1; a possible D gene is TRBD2 (5 bases). The CDR3 loop spans 14 amino acids. Germline CDR1 GTSNPN, CDR2 SVGIG (reference sequence). The V gene lost 3 bases and the J gene lost 2 bases, with 11 bases spanning the gap. The CDR3 loop reads CAWRKSGPYNEQFF. The CDR3 DNA is TGTGCCTGGAGGAAGAGCGGCCCCTACAATGAGCAGTTCTTC.